Listed here are 18 T cell receptor beta chains from one sample, sequenced in a study of blood T cell repertoires in COVID-19 (dated by TCRdb to about 2020). Receptor libraries were prepared by the immunoSEQ multiplex PCR assay. TCRdb took this table from immuneACCESS and kept in-frame rearrangements with V and J called. Such tables lack part of the clones; where checked against another copy, unresolved V genes explain under half of the gap, and the rest is unexplained. For this sample the table gives tens of thousands of clones, of which 70% to 90% were detected only once. Of the sample, about 27% falls within the top ten clones. The source material was peripheral blood. The origin of the receptors is a man between 50 and 59 years old with acute or convalescent COVID-19.

The chain has TRBV7-2 and TRBJ2-1; possible D gene TRBD1, 6 bases. Trimming stripped 5 bases from V and 8 bases from J, with 13 bases between. Germline CDR1 reads SGHTA; CDR2 reads FQGNSA. The CDR3 extends over 13 amino acids. This CDR3 reads CASSAQGWDEQFF. Written as DNA, the CDR3 is TGTGCCAGCAGCGCTCAGGGGTGGGATGAGCAGTTCTTC.

The chain links TRBV5-1 to TRBJ2-7; 9 bases are a match to TRBD1. J lost 1 base, V lost 4 bases, and 6 bases had no gene match. CDR3 length: 15 amino acids. Germline CDR1 and CDR2: SGHRS and YFSETQ. CDR3 DNA sequence: TGCGCCAGCAGCCATGGTGGGACAGGGTCCTACGAGCAGTACTTC. Its translation: CASSHGGTGSYEQYF. Full variable domain (missing parts from reference TRBV5-1 and TRBJ2-7): KAGVTQTPRYLIKTRGQQVTLSCSPISGHRSVSWYQQTPGQGLQFLFEYFSETQRNKGNFPGRFSGRQFSNSRSEMNVSTLELGDSALYLCASSHGGTGSYEQYFGPGTRLTVT.

This chain connects TRBV28 to TRBJ1-2, with D maybe TRBD1 (6 bases). V was pared by 8 bases and J by 0 bases, with 16 bases between. The CDR3 sequence is 15 residues long. Germline V gene lookup returns CDR1 MDHEN and CDR2 SYDVKM. CDR3 loop: CASLYRDTSNYGYTF. CDR3 nucleotides: TGTGCCAGCCTCTACCGGGACACCTCTAACTATGGCTACACCTTC.

The rearrangement joins TRBV29-1 to TRBJ2-5; 7 bases match TRBD1. Germline V gives CDR1 SQVTM, CDR2 ANQGSEA. The length of the CDR3 is 14 residues. V lost 6 bases and J lost 1; bases outside the gene matches: 8. CDR3 coding DNA: TGCAGCGTAGTGTTGGGACAGAGCCAAGAGACCCAGTACTTC. Encoded protein: CSVVLGQSQETQYF.

The V and J genes are TRBV18 and TRBJ1-2; perhaps TRBD1 as D (6 bases). With 3 bases removed from V and 6 bases from J, the gap between germline ends came to 14 bases. There are 14 residues in the CDR3. Germline values: CDR1 KGHSH, CDR2 LQKENI. The CDR3 DNA is TGTGCCAGCTCACCTCAAGGACAGTTGGATGGCTACACCTTC. Protein sequence: CASSPQGQLDGYTF.

The V call is TRBV5-5, the J call TRBJ1-2; perhaps TRBD1 as D (5 bases). From germline, CDR1 is SGHKS and CDR2 YYEKEE (reference sequence). The CDR3 covers 14 residues. The V end lost 0 bases, the J end lost 4 bases, and 10 bases lay between the germline ends. The CDR3 nucleotides are TGTGCCAGCAGCTTGGTCCGCGACAGCTATGGCTACACCTTC. This encodes CASSLVRDSYGYTF. Using reference TRBV5-5 and TRBJ1-2 for the parts outside the CDR3, the full variable domain is DAGVTQSPTHLIKTRGQQVTLRCSPISGHKSVSWYQQVLGQGPQFIFQYYEKEERGRGNFPDRFSARQFPNYSSELNVNALLLGDSALYLCASSLVRDSYGYTFGSGTRLTVV.

The J gene is TRBJ2-1, the V gene TRBV27; possible D gene TRBD1, 5 bases. Germline V gene data show CDR1 as MNHEY and CDR2 as SMNVEV (reference sequence). This CDR3 is built from 15 residues. V was shortened by 3 bases and J by 1 base, with 10 bases between the two germline ends. In nucleotides, the CDR3 is TGTGCCAGCAGTTTGCAGGGAACTTCCTACAATGAGCAGTTCTTC. It yields the protein CASSLQGTSYNEQFF.

The chain is built from TRBV11-1 and TRBJ2-7; TRBD1 matches at 8 bases. CDR3 length: 13 residues. V was clipped by 4 bases and J by 5 bases; unmatched bases: 4. CDR1 SGHAT and CDR2 FQDESV come from the germline V gene (reference sequence). CDR3 protein: CASSWTGRDEQYF. CDR3 nucleotides: TGTGCCAGCAGCTGGACAGGGCGCGACGAGCAGTACTTC.

V and J are TRBV7-2 and TRBJ1-2, with no clear D. The CDR3 is 14 amino acids. Germline V lookup: CDR1 SGHTA, CDR2 FQGNSA. Trimming cost V 3 bases and J 7 bases, with 15 bases left between them. CDR3 residues: CASSFRTRESGYTF. The CDR3 nucleotides read TGTGCCAGCAGCTTTAGGACGCGGGAGAGTGGCTACACCTTC. Combining the CDR3 with reference TRBV7-2 and TRBJ1-2 gives the whole variable domain GAGVSQSPSNKVTEKGKDVELRCDPISGHTALYWYRQSLGQGLEFLIYFQGNSAPDKSGLPSDRFSAERTGGSVSTLTIQRTQQEDSAVYLCASSFRTRESGYTFGSGTRLTVV.

The sample holds many counts of this clone. The chain uses TRBV7-9 and TRBJ1-2; 7 nucleotides agree with TRBD1. Germline CDR1 SEHNR, CDR2 FQNEAQ (reference sequence). V lost 5 bases to trimming and J lost 5 bases; unmatched junction nucleotides: 5. This CDR3 has 13 amino acids. The CDR3 bases are TGTGCCAGCAGCCCAGGGGGACGGTATGGCTACACCTTC. Amino acid sequence: CASSPGGRYGYTF.

V and J are TRBV25-1 and TRBJ1-3; perhaps TRBD1 as D (5 bases). This CDR3 is 16 amino acids long. The germline V gene has CDR1 MGHDK and CDR2 SYGVNS. V lost 1 base to trimming and J lost 2 bases, with 12 bases between them. Here the CDR3 reads CASSEFRGSAGNTIYF. CDR3 nucleotide sequence: TGTGCCAGCAGTGAATTTCGGGGGTCCGCTGGAAACACCATATATTTT.

The V gene is TRBV6-5, the J gene TRBJ2-7; 7 nucleotides agree with TRBD1. The CDR3 is 14 residues long. Germline loops: CDR1 MNHEY, CDR2 SVGAGI. V was pared by 6 bases and J by 3 bases, with 8 bases of the junction left unmatched. The CDR3 protein is CASSRLTGNYEQYF. CDR3 in DNA: TGTGCCAGCAGCCGCCTGACAGGGAACTACGAGCAGTACTTC.

The rearrangement joins TRBV5-1 to TRBJ2-6; maybe TRBD2 (6 bases). Germline V CDR1 and CDR2: SGHRS, YFSETQ. V shed 4 bases and J shed 0 bases, with 14 bases lying between them. The CDR3 extends over 17 amino acids. CDR3 in amino acids: CASSRGGKDSGANVLTF. The CDR3 DNA sequence: TGCGCCAGCAGCCGAGGAGGGAAGGACTCTGGGGCCAACGTCCTGACTTTC.

This chain links TRBV13 with TRBJ1-6, with no clear D. The V and J ends lost 5 bases and 2 bases respectively, with 4 bases between them. The CDR3 consists of 13 residues. Germline CDR1 and CDR2: PRHDT and FYEKMQ (reference sequence). In DNA, the CDR3 is TGTGCCAGCAGCCCCACCTATAATTCACCCCTCCACTTT. Its protein product is CASSPTYNSPLHF.

The chain uses TRBV18 and TRBJ1-2; 9 bases agree with TRBD1. Germline CDR1 and CDR2: KGHSH and LQKENI. CDR3 length: 15 amino acids. Losses at the gene ends were 5 bases for V and 4 bases for J; bases not matched to a gene: 8. CDR3 in amino acids: CASSEHRGLGYGYTF. The CDR3, as DNA: TGTGCCAGCTCAGAACACAGGGGGCTTGGCTATGGCTACACCTTC.

The DNA of the CDR3 is TGTGCCAGCAGCGTAGGAGGGACAGGGGTACATGAGCAGTTCTTC. Translation gives CASSVGGTGVHEQFF. The rearrangement uses TRBV9 and TRBJ2-1; TRBD1 matches 10 bases. The CDR3 is 15 amino acids. Germline trimming cut 0 bases from V and 8 bases from J; bases unmatched to any gene: 5. The germline V gene has CDR1 SGDLS and CDR2 YYNGEE.

This chain links TRBV20-1 with TRBJ2-1; a weak D match, TRBD2 (6 bases). This CDR3 region has 10 residues. Germline-derived CDR1 and CDR2 are DFQATT and SNEGSKA (reference sequence). V lost 4 bases and J 10 bases, leaving 8 bases between the germline ends. CDR3: CSAMGGEQFF. CDR3 nucleotides: TGCAGTGCTATGGGGGGAGAGCAGTTCTTC.

CDR3 sequence (DNA): TGTGCCAGCAGCCAGCAGGGAATCGGTGAAGCTTTCTTT. It is translated as CASSQQGIGEAFF. The chain is built from TRBV7-9 and TRBJ1-1, with D maybe TRBD1 (5 bases). Germline CDR1 reads SEHNR; CDR2 reads FQNEAQ (reference sequence). Trimming cost V 5 bases and J 7 bases, with 14 bases left between them. The CDR3 runs to 13 residues. Full variable domain (remainder filled in from reference TRBV7-9 and TRBJ1-1): DTGVSQNPRHKITKRGQNVTFRCDPISEHNRLYWYRQTLGQGPEFLTYFQNEAQLEKSRLLSDRFSAERPKGSFSTLEIQRTEQGDSAMYLCASSQQGIGEAFFGQGTRLTVV.